This TCR beta chain is drawn from a study of blood T cell repertoires in COVID-19. Germline V CDR1 and CDR2: LGHDT, YNNKEL (reference sequence). Between the trimmed V and J ends, which lost 6 bases and 4 bases, there was a span of 6 bases. This CDR3 comprises 12 residues. Clones were read by immunoSEQ multiplex PCR, and TCRdb kept only the in-frame ones, dropping some. The sample holds hundreds of thousands of clones, around 89% seen once. The TCR sequence derives from a woman aged 30 to 39 who had recovered from COVID-19. V gene TRBV3-1 (or the pseudogene TRBV3-2) combines with J gene TRBJ2-2; D remains ambiguous. The sample was peripheral blood. Here the CDR3 reads CASSYITGELFF. The CDR3 DNA reads as TGTGCCAGCAGTTATATCACCGGGGAGCTGTTTTTT.